This TCR beta chain was profiled in a study of T cells expressing NK-cell markers. On the study more broadly: Repertoires of TCR beta were obtained from T cells sorted as CD3+CD56+NKG2C+, CD3+CD56+NKG2C- and CD3+CD56-NKG2C+. Study findings and constraints: The CD3+CD56-NKG2C+ fraction of several donors was also led by these clonotypes.

The authors generated TCR beta cDNA through 5'RACE template switching with UMIs. From its re-call of the 5' RACE reads, TCRdb lists each CDR3 protein once, without DNA. The sample spans approximately 550,000 distinct CDR3 sequences; the ten largest clones claim around 3.3%. With respect to this clonotype: Its antigen is not identified.

This CDR3 spans 14 amino acids. The germline gives CDR1 DFQATT, CDR2 SNEGSKA (reference sequence). The V call is TRBV20-1, the J call TRBJ2-5; TCRdb reports TRBD1, a call that lacks DNA to check it against. This sequence originates from a man aged 18 to 29 in good health. The sequenced sample was blood T cells: a sorted CD56 or NKG2C T cell subset, CD4+ or CD8+ T cells, or bulk PBMC T cells (not recorded which). The CDR3 protein is CSAVTGTEQETQYF.